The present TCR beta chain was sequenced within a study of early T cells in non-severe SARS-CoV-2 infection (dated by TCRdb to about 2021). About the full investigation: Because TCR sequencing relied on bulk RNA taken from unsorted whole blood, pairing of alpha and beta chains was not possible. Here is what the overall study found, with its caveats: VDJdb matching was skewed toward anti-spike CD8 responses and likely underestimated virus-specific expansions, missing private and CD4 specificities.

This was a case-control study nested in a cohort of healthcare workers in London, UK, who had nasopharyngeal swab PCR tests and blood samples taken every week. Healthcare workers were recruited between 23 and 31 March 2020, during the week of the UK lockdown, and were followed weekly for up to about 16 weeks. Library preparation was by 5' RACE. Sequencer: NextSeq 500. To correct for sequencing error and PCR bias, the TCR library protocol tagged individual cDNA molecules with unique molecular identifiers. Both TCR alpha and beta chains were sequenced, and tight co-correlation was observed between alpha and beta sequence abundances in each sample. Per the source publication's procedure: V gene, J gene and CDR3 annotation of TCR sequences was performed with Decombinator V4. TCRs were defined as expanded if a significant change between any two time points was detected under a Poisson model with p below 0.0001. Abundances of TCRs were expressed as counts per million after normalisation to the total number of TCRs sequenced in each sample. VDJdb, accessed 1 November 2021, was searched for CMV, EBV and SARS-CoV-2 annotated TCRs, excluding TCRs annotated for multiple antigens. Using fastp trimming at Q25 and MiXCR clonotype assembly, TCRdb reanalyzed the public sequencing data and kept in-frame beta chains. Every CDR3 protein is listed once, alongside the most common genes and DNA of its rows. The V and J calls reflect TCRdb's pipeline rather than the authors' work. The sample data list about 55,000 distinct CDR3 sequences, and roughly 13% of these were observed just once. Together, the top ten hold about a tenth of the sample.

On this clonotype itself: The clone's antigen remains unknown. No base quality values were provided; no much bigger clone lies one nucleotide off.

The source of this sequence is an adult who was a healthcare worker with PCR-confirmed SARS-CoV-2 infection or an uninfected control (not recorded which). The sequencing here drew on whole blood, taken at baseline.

The nucleotide sequence reads as follows: TGTGCCAGCAGCCCTAGTATTACAGCGAACACTGAAGCTTTCTTT. It is translated as CASSPSITANTEAFF. Here the chain combines TRBV11-2 and TRBJ1-1; the D gene cannot be named for sure. Relative to germline, V is 5 bases shorter and J is 1 base shorter, with 14 bases between their ends. CDR1 is given as SGHAT and CDR2 as FQNNGV, both from the germline V gene. The CDR3 starts with the cysteine, ends with the phenylalanine, and has 15 residues. Here the CDR3 DNA is all that survives: 45 bases in frame from base 1.